This T cell receptor beta chain is from a study of monozygotic twins with inflammatory bowel disease. TCRdb reprocessed the 5' RACE reads and reports one entry per CDR3 protein, with no DNA. This table holds around 100,000 distinct CDR3 sequences. Per the germline V gene, CDR1 is SGHAT and CDR2 is FQNNGV. The CDR3 extends over 16 amino acids. Material for sequencing was blood. The genes are TRBV11-2 and TRBJ2-1; without DNA, the TCRdb call of TRBD2 cannot be checked. This receptor was obtained from a human donor with ulcerative colitis or Crohn's disease, or a healthy co-twin of an affected twin (not recorded which). The CDR3 sequence: CASSLVGRTVDNEQFF.